The 19 T cell receptor beta chains presented below share a single source sample, sequenced in a study of blood T cell repertoires in COVID-19. Libraries were prepared by immunoSEQ multiplex PCR; TCRdb keeps only in-frame clonotypes and omits some of them. The sample lists tens of thousands of clones, under 70% occurring once. The sequencing input was peripheral blood. The receptors shown here come from a woman aged 70 to 79 with acute or convalescent COVID-19.

This chain connects TRBV5-1 to TRBJ2-1; D call uncertain. V lost 0 bases, J lost 6 bases, and 7 bases lay in between. Germline CDR1 is SGHRS and CDR2 is YFSETQ. The CDR3 extends over 13 amino acids. Here the CDR3 reads CASSLGVVNEQFF. CDR3 DNA sequence: TGCGCCAGCAGCTTGGGAGTTGTCAATGAGCAGTTCTTC.

The rearrangement joins TRBV4-1 to TRBJ2-4, with 11 bases lining up with TRBD2. The CDR3 runs 19 residues. With 1 base clipped from V and 0 bases from J, the junction kept 8 bases outside the gene matches. Germline lookup yields CDR1 MGHRA and CDR2 YSYEKL. DNA for the CDR3: TGCGCCAGCAGCCAAGTGGGGCTAGCGGGGGGCGTAGCCAAAAACATTCAGTACTTC. This gives the protein CASSQVGLAGGVAKNIQYF.

The chain has TRBV6-2 or TRBV6-3 and TRBJ2-1; D possibly corresponds to TRBD2 (7 bases). CDR3 size: 16 residues. CDR1 is MNHEY, CDR2 SVGEGT, per germline. V was pared by 7 bases and J by 8 bases, with 24 bases between. CDR3 nucleotide sequence: TGTGCCAGCACCCCGGACGGGGCGGGGGCCGGGTATGAGCAGTTCTTC. It specifies CASTPDGAGAGYEQFF.

J is TRBJ1-6 and V is TRBV28, with unresolved D. The germline gives CDR1 MDHEN, CDR2 SYDVKM. Trimming stripped 5 bases from V and 1 base from J, with 12 bases between. The CDR3 covers 16 residues. This CDR3 reads CASSTPSGSYNSPLHF. CDR3 nucleotides: TGTGCCAGCAGTACACCGTCAGGTTCCTATAATTCACCCCTCCACTTT.

The chain combines TRBV28 with TRBJ2-5; D gene unclear. Germline CDR1 is MDHEN and CDR2 is SYDVKM. This CDR3 is 13 amino acids long. Trimming pared 1 base from V and 5 bases from J, leaving 8 bases between. Here the CDR3 reads CASSLLGWETQYF. CDR3 DNA sequence: TGTGCCAGCAGTTTATTGGGCTGGGAGACCCAGTACTTC.

This clone appeared many times. The rearrangement links TRBV28 to TRBJ1-2; D might be TRBD1 (5 bases). Trimming took 6 bases from V and 3 from J, leaving 20 bases between them. There are 16 residues in the CDR3. Germline lookup yields CDR1 MDHEN and CDR2 SYDVKM. In DNA form, the CDR3 reads TGTGCCAGCAGACGCCGCACCGGGACTGACTACTATGGCTACACCTTC. Protein: CASRRRTGTDYYGYTF.

The V and J genes are TRBV4-1 and TRBJ1-3, with D unresolved. Per germline, CDR1 MGHRA and CDR2 YSYEKL. V was trimmed by 0 bases and J by 0 bases, leaving 6 bases between them. The length of the CDR3 is 15 residues. The CDR3 sequence: CASSQEWLSGNTIYF. The CDR3 coding sequence is TGCGCCAGCAGCCAAGAGTGGCTCTCTGGAAACACCATATATTTT.

The chain recombines TRBV5-1 with TRBJ1-4, with 10 bases identical to TRBD1. CDR1 and CDR2 from the germline V gene are SGHRS and YFSETQ. The trim removed 0 bases at V and 7 bases at J, leaving 6 bases unmatched. The CDR3 consists of 16 residues. The DNA for the CDR3 is TGCGCCAGCAGCTTGGCAGGGACAGGGGATACTGAAAAACTGTTTTTT. This encodes CASSLAGTGDTEKLFF.

The V gene is TRBV5-5, the J gene TRBJ1-3; 8 nucleotides line up with TRBD1. V shed 3 bases, J shed 7 bases, and the junction held 15 bases outside the gene matches. CDR1 is SGHKS and CDR2 is YYEKEE in the germline V gene (reference sequence). CDR3 length equals 17 residues. The CDR3 DNA is TGTGCCAGCAGCTCTGGGTCTCAGGGGGCTACAGGGAACACCATATATTTT. Translating gives CASSSGSQGATGNTIYF.

The chain joins TRBV5-5 to TRBJ2-2; TRBD2 agrees at 7 bases. CDR3 length: 17 residues. Trimming cost V 4 bases and J 3 bases; bases outside gene matches: 12. CDR1 and CDR2 (germline): SGHKS, YYEKEE (reference sequence). The CDR3 sequence: CASSLLDAGEDTGELFF. The CDR3 bases are TGTGCCAGCAGCCTCCTGGATGCGGGAGAAGACACCGGGGAGCTGTTTTTT.

This sequence joins TRBV28 and TRBJ1-3; D ambiguous. This CDR3 has 13 amino acids. Deletions cut 3 bases from V and 4 bases from J, with 7 bases between. CDR1 is MDHEN, CDR2 SYDVKM, per germline. CDR3 DNA: TGTGCCAGCAGTTTCCTTATCGGAAACACCATATATTTT. It specifies CASSFLIGNTIYF.

This sequence joins TRBV6-2 or TRBV6-3 and TRBJ2-3, with TRBD2 identical over 14 bases. Germline V CDR1 and CDR2: MNHEY, SVGEGT. The CDR3 contains 15 residues. V was pared by 4 bases and J by 3 bases, with 0 bases of the junction left unmatched. The CDR3, as DNA: TGTGCCAGCAGTTGGACTAGCGGGAGGACAGATACGCAGTATTTT. This sequence encodes CASSWTSGRTDTQYF.

The chain recombines TRBV27 with TRBJ1-6; no definite D call. CDR3 length: 14 amino acids. Looked up from germline, CDR1 is MNHEY and CDR2 is SMNVEV (reference sequence). Trimming removed 3 bases from V and 9 bases from J, with 12 bases in between. The CDR3 region has the DNA TGTGCCAGCAGTTTCGCGGGAGGGATTTCACCCCTCCACTTT. Amino acids: CASSFAGGISPLHF.

This clone was recorded many times. The V and J genes are TRBV18 and TRBJ1-1; D is uncertain. The CDR3 covers 13 residues. Trimming took 2 bases from V and 0 from J, leaving 4 bases between them. From germline, CDR1 is KGHSH and CDR2 LQKENI. CDR3 coding DNA: TGTGCCAGCTCACCATTAGTGAACACTGAAGCTTTCTTT. As protein: CASSPLVNTEAFF.

This chain links TRBV19 with TRBJ2-2, with a weak D call TRBD2 (5 bases). Trimming removed 7 bases from V and 1 base from J, with 10 bases in between. CDR1 is LNHDA, CDR2 SQIVND, per germline (reference sequence). This CDR3 region has 14 residues. The CDR3 nucleotides read TGTGCCAGTAACCCAGCGGTGAACACCGGGGAGCTGTTTTTT. It yields the protein CASNPAVNTGELFF.

The chain carries TRBV5-1 and TRBJ2-7; 7 bases map to TRBD2. V lost 4 bases, J lost 7 bases, and 14 bases stayed unmatched. The germline CDR1 and CDR2 sequences are SGHRS and YFSETQ. The CDR3 consists of 15 residues. The CDR3 DNA follows: TGCGCCAGCAGCATTTCTAGCGGCCGAATCGAGGAGCAGTACTTC. This codes for CASSISSGRIEEQYF.

This clone was observed a single time. The chain has TRBV29-1 and TRBJ2-5, with D possibly TRBD2 on 5 matching bases. CDR3 length equals 12 residues. Germline lookup yields CDR1 SQVTM and CDR2 ANQGSEA. Trimming shortened V by 3 bases and J by 4 bases, and 9 bases separated the two germline ends. Here the CDR3 DNA reads TGCAGCGTTGATCCCAGCGGAGAGACCCAGTACTTC. It codes for CSVDPSGETQYF.

The chain uses TRBV7-2 and TRBJ2-3; D is possibly TRBD2 (5 bases). CDR1 and CDR2 (germline): SGHTA, FQGNSA. V dropped 4 bases and J dropped 4 bases, with 21 bases sitting between them. The length of the CDR3 is 17 residues. The CDR3 DNA sequence: TGTGCCAGCAGCTCGGGCCGCCTCGGACCAGCGGCAGATACGCAGTATTTT. This encodes CASSSGRLGPAADTQYF.

This chain links TRBV9 with TRBJ1-3, with unresolved D. CDR1 and CDR2 (germline): SGDLS, YYNGEE. The CDR3 totals 14 residues. V shed 2 bases and J shed 3 bases, with 9 bases lying between them. The CDR3 loop is CASSVEGIGNTIYF. The CDR3 DNA is TGTGCCAGCAGCGTCGAGGGAATTGGAAACACCATATATTTT.